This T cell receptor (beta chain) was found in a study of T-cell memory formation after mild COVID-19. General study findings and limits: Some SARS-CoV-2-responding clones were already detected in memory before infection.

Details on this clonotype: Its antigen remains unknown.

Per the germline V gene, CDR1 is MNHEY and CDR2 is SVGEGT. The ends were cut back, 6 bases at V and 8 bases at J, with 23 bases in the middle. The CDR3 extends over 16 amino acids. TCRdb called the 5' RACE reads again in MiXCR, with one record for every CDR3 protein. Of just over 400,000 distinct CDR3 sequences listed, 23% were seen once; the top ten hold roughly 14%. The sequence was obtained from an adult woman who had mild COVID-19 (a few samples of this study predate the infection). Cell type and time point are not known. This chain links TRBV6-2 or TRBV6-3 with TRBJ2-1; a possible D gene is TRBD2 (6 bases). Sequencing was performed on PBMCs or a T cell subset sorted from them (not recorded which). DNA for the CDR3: TGTGCCAGCAGACCTATCCTAGCGCCCCTCCGGGATGAGCAGTTCTTC. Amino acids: CASRPILAPLRDEQFF.